Below are 12 T cell receptor beta chains sequenced from a single sample in a study of STAT3 mutations in large granular lymphocyte leukemia. The study, taken as a whole, reports: In T-cell large granular lymphocyte leukemia, about half of patients showed multiple immunodominant subclonotypes.

TCRdb's table, derived via immunoSEQ multiplex PCR, lists solely in-frame clones and lacks some. The repertoire holds about 15,000 clones, with 80% to 95% as singletons. No antigen is known for these receptors. Input material: peripheral blood mononuclear cells. The receptors here all came from a woman between 45 and 60 years old with T-cell large granular lymphocyte leukemia. Some clones in this sample may be carry-over from other donors' samples.

This chain links TRBV28 with TRBJ1-2; D is undetermined. In germline, CDR1 is MDHEN, CDR2 SYDVKM. CDR3 length: 15 residues. The germline V and J ends were trimmed by 3 bases and 1 base, with 12 bases remaining between them. The CDR3 protein is CASSLSGRYNYGYTF. Here the CDR3 DNA reads TGTGCCAGCAGTTTGTCGGGCAGATATAACTATGGCTACACCTTC.

The V gene is TRBV7-2, the J gene TRBJ2-7, with 8 bases identical to TRBD2. The trim removed 2 bases at V and 6 bases at J, leaving 6 bases unmatched. The CDR3 totals 14 residues. The V gene's germline CDR1 is SGHTA and CDR2 FQGNSA. CDR3 sequence reads: CASSLTGGPAEQYF. CDR3 bases: TGTGCCAGCAGCTTAACGGGAGGGCCTGCCGAGCAGTACTTC.

The chain combines TRBV12-5 with TRBJ2-7; 9 bases are a match to TRBD2. The V and J ends lost 0 bases and 9 bases, in that order; junction bases with no gene match: 18. The CDR3 runs to 18 residues. Germline loops: CDR1 LGHNT, CDR2 FRNRAP. The CDR3 region is CASGLVGPESGRSGRQYF. The CDR3 DNA follows: TGTGCTAGTGGTTTGGTAGGGCCCGAAAGCGGGAGGAGTGGAAGGCAGTACTTC.

The chain links TRBV30 to TRBJ1-5; D is undetermined. Germline V gene lookup returns CDR1 GTSNPN and CDR2 SVGIG (reference sequence). The CDR3 covers 11 residues. The germline V and J ends were trimmed by 0 bases and 9 bases, with 6 bases remaining between them. Here the CDR3 DNA reads TGTGCCTGGAGTGTACTGGGGCCCCAGCATTTT. Its translation: CAWSVLGPQHF. Full variable domain (remainder filled in from reference TRBV30 and TRBJ1-5): SQTIHQWPATLVQPVGSPLSLECTVEGTSNPNLYWYRQAAGRGLQLLFYSVGIGQISSEVPQNLSASRPQDRQFILSSKKLLLSDSGFYLCAWSVLGPQHFGDGTRLSIL.

The chain couples TRBV9 to TRBJ2-5; D is ambiguous. Germline CDR1 and CDR2: SGDLS and YYNGEE. V lost 0 bases and J lost 5, with 14 bases in between. The CDR3 consists of 15 residues. This CDR3 is CASSVADFVPETQYF. The CDR3 DNA is TGTGCCAGCAGCGTAGCCGACTTCGTACCCGAGACCCAGTACTTC.

The rearrangement joins TRBV9 to TRBJ2-2, with TRBD2 as a possible D gene (5 bases). Germline V lookup: CDR1 SGDLS, CDR2 YYNGEE. V dropped 4 bases and J dropped 6 bases, with 13 bases sitting between them. CDR3 length: 14 residues. The CDR3 loop reads CASSPLPRAGELFF. The DNA for the CDR3 is TGTGCCAGCAGCCCACTTCCGCGGGCCGGGGAGCTGTTTTTT. The complete variable domain, with remaining parts taken from reference TRBV9 and TRBJ2-2, reads DSGVTQTPKHLITATGQRVTLRCSPRSGDLSVYWYQQSLDQGLQFLIQYYNGEERAKGNILERFSAQQFPDLHSELNLSSLELGDSALYFCASSPLPRAGELFFGEGSRLTVL.

The chain carries TRBV18 and TRBJ2-2; 12 bases map to TRBD2. The V gene end was trimmed by 1 base and the J gene end by 6 bases; junction bases not matched to a gene: 12. Germline V lookup: CDR1 KGHSH, CDR2 LQKENI. This CDR3 region has 19 residues. The CDR3 DNA reads as TGTGCCAGCTCACCACTAAAGCCGGGACTAGCGGGCGGTGCCGGGGAGCTGTTTTTT. As protein: CASSPLKPGLAGGAGELFF.

This rearrangement joins TRBV6-5 to TRBJ1-1; 7 bases align to TRBD1. J was trimmed by 11 bases and V by 0 bases; bases with no gene match: 3. Germline-derived CDR1 and CDR2 are MNHEY and SVGAGI. This CDR3 has 12 residues. The CDR3: CASSYSTGQAFF. The CDR3 nucleotides are TGTGCCAGCAGTTACTCGACAGGGCAGGCTTTCTTT.

The chain carries TRBV6-1 and TRBJ2-1; D is ambiguous. Germline loops: CDR1 MNHNS, CDR2 SASEGT. The germline V and J ends were trimmed by 1 base and 9 bases, with 16 bases remaining between them. CDR3 length: 15 amino acids. The CDR3 protein is CASSEVARSVGEQFF. In DNA, the CDR3 is TGTGCCAGCAGTGAAGTGGCCCGCAGTGTAGGTGAGCAGTTCTTC.

This clone was counted once. This chain connects TRBV18 to TRBJ1-2, with 8 positions matching TRBD1. Unmatched junction bases numbered 6, after V lost 4 bases and J lost 2 bases. The germline CDR1 and CDR2 sequences are KGHSH and LQKENI. The CDR3 contains 15 residues. Written as DNA, the CDR3 is TGTGCCAGCTCACTCGACACAGGGGGAAACTATGGCTACACCTTC. It codes for CASSLDTGGNYGYTF.

The V gene is TRBV5-1, the J gene TRBJ2-4; D gene ambiguous. The V gene lost 0 bases and the J gene lost 3 bases, with 7 bases spanning the gap. CDR3 size: 14 residues. CDR1 SGHRS and CDR2 YFSETQ come from the germline V gene. The CDR3 loop reads CASSLGGLKNIQYF. The CDR3 DNA is TGCGCCAGCAGCTTGGGGGGTCTCAAAAACATTCAGTACTTC.

CDR3 residues: CSVEDWVGGYTF. The DNA for the CDR3 is TGCAGCGTTGAAGATTGGGTCGGCGGCTACACCTTC. This sequence joins TRBV29-1 and TRBJ1-2; D remains ambiguous. In germline, CDR1 is SQVTM, CDR2 ANQGSEA. CDR3 length equals 12 residues. The germline V and J ends were trimmed by 0 bases and 8 bases, with 10 bases remaining between them.